Below, 21 T cell receptor beta chains from the same sample are listed, as sequenced in a study of blood T cell repertoires in COVID-19 (dated by TCRdb to about 2020). Receptor amplification or capture employed the immunoSEQ multiplex PCR assay. TCRdb re-hosts the immuneACCESS table, in-frame sequences only. Its copies lack some clones; in the studies checked, an unresolved V gene accounts for under half of them, and the cause for the rest is not known. In this sample the table shows about 110,000 clones, roughly four fifths of which occur a single time. The top ten constitute 11% to 15% of the sample. Sequencing was done on a sample of peripheral blood. These receptors were taken from a woman aged 60-75 years with acute or convalescent COVID-19.

This clone was recorded only once. The chain employs TRBV19 and TRBJ2-7, with 8 bases aligning to TRBD1. CDR3 size: 15 residues. Germline V gene sequence: CDR1 LNHDA, CDR2 SQIVND (reference sequence). The V and J ends lost 3 bases and 2 bases, in that order; junction bases with no gene match: 6. Here the CDR3 reads CASSIGQGSTYEQYF. The DNA of the CDR3 is TGTGCCAGTAGTATCGGACAGGGTAGCACCTACGAGCAGTACTTC.

CDR3 residues: CASSSRRTEAEAFF. In DNA, the CDR3 is TGTGCCAGTAGTTCAAGAAGGACGGAGGCTGAAGCTTTCTTT. This chain links TRBV19 with TRBJ1-1; D is unclear. Trimming stripped 5 bases from V and 6 bases from J, with 16 bases between. CDR3 length: 14 amino acids. CDR1 LNHDA and CDR2 SQIVND come from the germline V gene (reference sequence). The full variable domain, with the rest looked up from reference TRBV19 and TRBJ1-1, is DGGITQSPKYLFRKEGQNVTLSCEQNLNHDAMYWYRQDPGQGLRLIYYSQIVNDFQKGDIAEGYSVSREKKESFPLTVTSAQKNPTAFYLCASSSRRTEAEAFFGQGTRLTVV.

The CDR3 coding sequence is TGTGCCAGCTCACCGGGACTAGCGGTGAAATCCGGGGAGCTGTTTTTT. It codes for CASSPGLAVKSGELFF. The chain carries TRBV18 and TRBJ2-2; TRBD2 matches 11 bases. Unmatched junction bases numbered 6, after V lost 3 bases and J lost 6 bases. Germline V gives CDR1 KGHSH, CDR2 LQKENI. The CDR3 extends over 16 amino acids. Combining the CDR3 with reference TRBV18 and TRBJ2-2 gives the whole variable domain NAGVMQNPRHLVRRRGQEARLRCSPMKGHSHVYWYRQLPEEGLKFMVYLQKENIIDESGMPKERFSAEFPKEGPSILRIQQVVRGDSAAYFCASSPGLAVKSGELFFGEGSRLTVL.

V and J are TRBV13 and TRBJ2-1, with D hard to call. V lost 10 bases and J lost 4, with 8 bases in between. Germline assignment: CDR1 PRHDT and CDR2 FYEKMQ (reference sequence). This CDR3 is built from 11 residues. The CDR3 sequence is CATVLYNEQFF. In DNA, the CDR3 is TGTGCCACCGTCTTATACAATGAGCAGTTCTTC.

V gene TRBV28 combines with J gene TRBJ1-4; no clear D. Germline CDR1 is MDHEN and CDR2 is SYDVKM. The CDR3 loop spans 12 amino acids. V was shortened by 7 bases and J by 5 bases, with 8 bases between the two germline ends. The CDR3 spells CASTSVNEKLFF. CDR3 bases: TGTGCCAGCACGTCAGTCAATGAAAAACTGTTTTTT. Looking up the rest from reference TRBV28 and TRBJ1-4 gives the full variable domain: DVKVTQSSRYLVKRTGEKVFLECVQDMDHENMFWYRQDPGLGLRLIYFSYDVKMKEKGDIPEGYSVSREKKERFSLILESASTNQTSMYLCASTSVNEKLFFGSGTQLSVL.

This clone has just one count. The chain links TRBV5-1 to TRBJ1-1; D is undetermined. Trimming left V 6 bases short and J 1 base short, with 19 bases between. Looked up from germline, CDR1 is SGHRS and CDR2 is YFSETQ. There are 16 residues in the CDR3. The CDR3 DNA is TGCGCCAGCACCGAACTGCCGGGTTCAGAGAACACTGAAGCTTTCTTT. Translating gives CASTELPGSENTEAFF. Based on the CDR3 plus reference TRBV5-1 and TRBJ1-1, the full variable domain is KAGVTQTPRYLIKTRGQQVTLSCSPISGHRSVSWYQQTPGQGLQFLFEYFSETQRNKGNFPGRFSGRQFSNSRSEMNVSTLELGDSALYLCASTELPGSENTEAFFGQGTRLTVV.

The chain employs TRBV9 and TRBJ1-1; D possibly corresponds to TRBD1 (6 bases). Trimming stripped 4 bases from V and 0 bases from J, with 10 bases between. The CDR3 is 14 amino acids. The germline V gene encodes CDR1 SGDLS and CDR2 YYNGEE. CDR3 in amino acids: CASSPGGMNTEAFF. As DNA, the CDR3 is TGTGCCAGCAGCCCTGGGGGCATGAACACTGAAGCTTTCTTT.

This clone has only one observation. The genes are TRBV4-2 and TRBJ2-7; TRBD2 aligns across 8 bases. The V segment lost 0 bases and the J segment 7 bases; nucleotides outside the gene matches: 14. Germline CDR1 LGHNA, CDR2 YNFKEQ. This CDR3 spans 17 amino acids. CDR3 amino acids: CASSQEGGPGGALEQYF. CDR3 coding DNA: TGTGCCAGCAGCCAAGAAGGGGGGCCCGGGGGGGCGCTGGAGCAGTACTTC.

This clone has only a few counts. The CDR3 DNA reads as TGTGCCAGTACACGGGCCCGGGGGGACTACACCTTC. It translates to CASTRARGDYTF. J is TRBJ1-2 and V is TRBV19, with TRBD1 as a possible D gene (5 bases). This CDR3 contains 12 residues. In germline, CDR1 is LNHDA, CDR2 SQIVND (reference sequence). Trimming took 7 bases from V and 10 from J, leaving 16 bases between them.

This clone was recorded once. The chain couples TRBV10-3 to TRBJ1-1, with 12 nucleotides matching TRBD1. Germline V gives CDR1 ENHRY, CDR2 SYGVKD. CDR3 length: 15 amino acids. V dropped 10 bases and J dropped 4; count of bases not matched to a gene: 10. CDR3 sequence: CATSRDRGRGTEAFF. For the CDR3, the DNA is TGTGCCACGTCCCGGGACAGGGGGCGAGGCACTGAAGCTTTCTTT.

The chain has TRBV18 and TRBJ2-3; TRBD2 aligns across 14 bases. The CDR3 extends over 17 amino acids. Germline V gene sequence: CDR1 KGHSH, CDR2 LQKENI. With V trimmed by 3 bases and J by 4 bases, 6 bases remained unmatched. The DNA for the CDR3 is TGTGCCAGCTCACCCGGACTAGCGGGGGGTTTTGCAGATACGCAGTATTTT. It yields the protein CASSPGLAGGFADTQYF.

This chain joins TRBV5-1 and TRBJ2-2, with a tentative D call TRBD1 (5 bases). V was cut by 2 bases and J by 4 bases, with 9 bases left in between. CDR3 length: 14 amino acids. Germline lookup yields CDR1 SGHRS and CDR2 YFSETQ. The CDR3 DNA reads TGCGCCAGCAGCTTCACAGGACCCACCGGGGAGCTGTTTTTT. It yields the protein CASSFTGPTGELFF. The whole variable domain, filled in from reference TRBV5-1 and TRBJ2-2, reads KAGVTQTPRYLIKTRGQQVTLSCSPISGHRSVSWYQQTPGQGLQFLFEYFSETQRNKGNFPGRFSGRQFSNSRSEMNVSTLELGDSALYLCASSFTGPTGELFFGEGSRLTVL.

This clone was detected only a few times. This chain links TRBV18 with TRBJ1-5; D is undetermined. Between the trimmed V and J ends, which lost 5 bases and 4 bases, there was a span of 6 bases. Germline CDR1 KGHSH, CDR2 LQKENI. This CDR3 region has 12 residues. The CDR3 sequence is CASSATNQPQHF. In DNA form, the CDR3 reads TGTGCCAGCTCAGCAACAAATCAGCCCCAGCATTTT.

The rearrangement links TRBV7-9 to TRBJ2-5, with 14 bases fitting TRBD2. The length of the CDR3 is 14 residues. Germline values: CDR1 SEHNR, CDR2 FQNEAQ (reference sequence). V lost 5 bases, J lost 13 bases, and 9 bases stayed unmatched. In DNA, the CDR3 is TGTGCCAGCAGCCCAGGGACTAGCGGGGGACAGGTGTACTTC. Its protein is CASSPGTSGGQVYF.

The V gene is TRBV28, the J gene TRBJ1-1; 9 positions match TRBD1. Germline V CDR1 and CDR2: MDHEN, SYDVKM. Trimming removed 4 bases from V and 3 bases from J; junction bases left unmatched: 0. The CDR3 runs 13 residues. CDR3 loop: CASSWTGDTEAFF. The CDR3 nucleotides are TGTGCCAGCAGTTGGACAGGGGACACTGAAGCTTTCTTT.

The chain is built from TRBV7-2 and TRBJ2-2; 11 bases match TRBD2. Per the germline V gene, CDR1 is SGHTA and CDR2 is FQGNSA. The junction had 4 bases not matched to a gene; V was cut back by 1 base and J by 6 bases. The CDR3 length is 16 residues. The CDR3 DNA reads TGTGCCAGCAGCTTAGGTCCTAGCGGGGGGTCCGGGGAGCTGTTTTTT. Translation: CASSLGPSGGSGELFF.

The chain joins TRBV19 to TRBJ2-7, with D perhaps TRBD1 (6 bases). Germline V gene lookup returns CDR1 LNHDA and CDR2 SQIVND (reference sequence). CDR3 length: 13 residues. Trimming shortened V by 8 bases and J by 3 bases, and 14 bases separated the two germline ends. DNA for the CDR3: TGTGCCAGTTCCGGGACAAGTTACTACGAGCAGTACTTC. Its translation is CASSGTSYYEQYF.

The V and J genes are TRBV5-1 and TRBJ1-1; D perhaps matches TRBD1 (6 bases). Trimming stripped 0 bases from V and 6 bases from J, with 12 bases between. In germline, CDR1 is SGHRS, CDR2 YFSETQ. CDR3 length: 14 amino acids. CDR3 residues: CASSLGGPNPEAFF. CDR3 bases: TGCGCCAGCAGCTTGGGGGGGCCTAATCCTGAAGCTTTCTTT.

This clone showed up just once. The chain recombines TRBV6-5 with TRBJ1-1; D not resolved. Per germline, CDR1 MNHEY and CDR2 SVGAGI. The CDR3 totals 16 residues. V lost 2 bases to trimming and J lost 4 bases, with 17 bases between them. In DNA form, the CDR3 reads TGTGCCAGCAGTTACCCACCGGGAGGGCTGGGCACTGAAGCTTTCTTT. As protein: CASSYPPGGLGTEAFF.

This chain links TRBV24-1 with TRBJ2-2; 7 bases align to TRBD1. CDR1 KGHDR and CDR2 SFDVKD come from the germline V gene. Trimming took 3 bases from V and 0 from J; bases not matched to a gene: 9. CDR3 length: 18 amino acids. CDR3 protein: CATSDHPGQKTNTGELFF. CDR3 DNA: TGTGCCACCAGTGATCACCCGGGACAGAAAACGAACACCGGGGAGCTGTTTTTT.

This clone was observed once. The chain combines TRBV10-1 with TRBJ2-7, with D possibly TRBD1 on 6 matching bases. This CDR3 has 14 residues. Trimming removed 6 bases at V and 0 bases at J, with 12 bases between. CDR1 is WNHNN and CDR2 is SYGVQD in the germline V gene (reference sequence). The CDR3 DNA reads TGCGCCAGCAGCCCCAGGGGTTTCTCCTACGAGCAGTACTTC. Its translation is CASSPRGFSYEQYF.